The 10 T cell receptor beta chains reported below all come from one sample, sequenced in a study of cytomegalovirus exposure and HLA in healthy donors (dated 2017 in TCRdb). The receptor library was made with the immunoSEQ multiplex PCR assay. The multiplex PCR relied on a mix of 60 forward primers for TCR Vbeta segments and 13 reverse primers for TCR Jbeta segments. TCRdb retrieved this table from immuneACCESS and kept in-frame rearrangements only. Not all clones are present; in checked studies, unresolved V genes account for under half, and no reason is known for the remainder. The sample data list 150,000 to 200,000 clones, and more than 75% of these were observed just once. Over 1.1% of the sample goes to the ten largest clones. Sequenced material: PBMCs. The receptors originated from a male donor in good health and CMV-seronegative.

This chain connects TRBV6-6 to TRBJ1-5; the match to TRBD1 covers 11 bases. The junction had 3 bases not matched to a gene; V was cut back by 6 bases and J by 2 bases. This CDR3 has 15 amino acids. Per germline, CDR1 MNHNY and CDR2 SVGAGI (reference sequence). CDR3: CASRGTGGGNQPQHF. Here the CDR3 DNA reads TGTGCCAGCAGGGGGACAGGGGGAGGCAATCAGCCCCAGCATTTT.

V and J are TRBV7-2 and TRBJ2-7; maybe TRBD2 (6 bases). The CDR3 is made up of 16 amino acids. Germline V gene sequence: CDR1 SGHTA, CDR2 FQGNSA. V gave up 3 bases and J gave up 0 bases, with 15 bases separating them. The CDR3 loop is CASSLRGAPNSYEQYF. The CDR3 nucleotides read TGTGCCAGCAGCTTGCGGGGTGCGCCTAACTCCTACGAGCAGTACTTC.

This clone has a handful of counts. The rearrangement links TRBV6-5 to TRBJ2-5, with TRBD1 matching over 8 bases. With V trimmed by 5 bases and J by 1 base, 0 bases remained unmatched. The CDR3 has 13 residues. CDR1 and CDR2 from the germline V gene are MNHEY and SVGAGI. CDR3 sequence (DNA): TGTGCCAGCAGTACAGGGGGCCAAGAGACCCAGTACTTC. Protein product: CASSTGGQETQYF.

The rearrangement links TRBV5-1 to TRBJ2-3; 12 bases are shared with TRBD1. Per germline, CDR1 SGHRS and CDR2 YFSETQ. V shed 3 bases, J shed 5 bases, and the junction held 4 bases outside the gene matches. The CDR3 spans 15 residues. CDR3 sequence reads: CASSWGQGAEDTQYF. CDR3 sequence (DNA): TGCGCCAGCAGCTGGGGACAGGGGGCGGAAGATACGCAGTATTTT.

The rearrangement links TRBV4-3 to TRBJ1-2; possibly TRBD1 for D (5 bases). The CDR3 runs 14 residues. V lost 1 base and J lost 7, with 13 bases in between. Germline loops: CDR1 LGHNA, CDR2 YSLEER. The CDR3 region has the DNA TGCGCCAGCAGCCAAGGCGGGACGGCGGCTGGCTACACCTTC. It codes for CASSQGGTAAGYTF.

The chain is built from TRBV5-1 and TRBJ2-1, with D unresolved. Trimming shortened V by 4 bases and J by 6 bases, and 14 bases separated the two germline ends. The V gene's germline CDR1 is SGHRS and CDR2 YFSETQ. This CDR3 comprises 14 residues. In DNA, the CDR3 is TGCGCCAGCAGCCTAAAGCCCCCGAGCAATGAGCAGTTCTTC. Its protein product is CASSLKPPSNEQFF.

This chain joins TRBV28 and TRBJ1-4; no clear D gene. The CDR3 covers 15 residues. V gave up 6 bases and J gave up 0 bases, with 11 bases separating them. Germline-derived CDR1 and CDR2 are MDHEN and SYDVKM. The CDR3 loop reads CASRYLAATNEKLFF. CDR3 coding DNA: TGTGCCAGCAGGTACCTGGCAGCAACTAATGAAAAACTGTTTTTT.

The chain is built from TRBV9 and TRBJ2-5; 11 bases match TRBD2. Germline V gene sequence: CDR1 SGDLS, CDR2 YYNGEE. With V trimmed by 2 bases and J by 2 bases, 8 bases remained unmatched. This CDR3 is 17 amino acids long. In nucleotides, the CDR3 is TGTGCCAGCAGCGTTAGTACCGGGACTAGCGGACAAGAGACCCAGTACTTC. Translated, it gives CASSVSTGTSGQETQYF.

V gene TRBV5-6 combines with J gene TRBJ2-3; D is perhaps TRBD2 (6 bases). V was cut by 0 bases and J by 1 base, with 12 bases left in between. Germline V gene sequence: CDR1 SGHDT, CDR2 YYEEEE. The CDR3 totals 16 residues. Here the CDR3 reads CASSLVSPSGTDTQYF. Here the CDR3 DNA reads TGTGCCAGCAGCTTGGTCAGTCCTAGCGGCACAGATACGCAGTATTTT.

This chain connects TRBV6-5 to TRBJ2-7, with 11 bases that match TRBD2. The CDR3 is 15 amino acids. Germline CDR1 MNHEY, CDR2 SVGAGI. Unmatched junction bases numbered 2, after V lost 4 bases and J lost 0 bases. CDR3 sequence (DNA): TGTGCCAGCAGTTCCACTAGCGGGAGCTCCTACGAGCAGTACTTC. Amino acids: CASSSTSGSSYEQYF.